These 9 T cell receptor beta chains were sequenced from one sample in a study of blood T cell repertoires in COVID-19. The method was immunoSEQ multiplex PCR; TCRdb's version includes in-frame clones alone and lacks a portion of them. The sample includes 150,000 to 200,000 clones, around 89% of them seen just once. The sample taken for sequencing was peripheral blood. The source is a man in his sixties with acute or convalescent COVID-19.

This clone was picked up one time. The J gene is TRBJ1-4, the V gene TRBV15; tentatively, D is TRBD1 (6 bases). From germline, CDR1 is LNHNV and CDR2 YYDKDF (reference sequence). The CDR3 covers 15 residues. V dropped 5 bases and J dropped 0 bases, with 10 bases sitting between them. The CDR3 here is CATSGRGPTNEKLFF. Here the CDR3 DNA reads TGTGCCACCAGCGGCAGGGGTCCAACTAATGAAAAACTGTTTTTT.

The chain uses TRBV5-6 and TRBJ1-5, with unresolved D. The V end was cut by 0 bases, the J end by 0 bases, with 7 bases between. The germline gives CDR1 SGHDT, CDR2 YYEEEE. This CDR3 comprises 15 residues. The CDR3 DNA sequence: TGTGCCAGCAGCTTGGGCAGGTTTAGCAATCAGCCCCAGCATTTT. It specifies CASSLGRFSNQPQHF.

This sequence joins TRBV3-1 (or the pseudogene TRBV3-2) and TRBJ1-2; D not certain. From germline, CDR1 is LGHDT and CDR2 YNNKEL (reference sequence). The V end lost 3 bases, the J end lost 5 bases, and 7 bases lay between the germline ends. CDR3 length: 12 amino acids. The CDR3 bases are TGTGCCAGCAGCCAGGAGTCGTATGGCTACACCTTC. It is translated as CASSQESYGYTF.

This clone was found once. The chain has TRBV7-3 and TRBJ2-3, with D hard to call. This CDR3 has 14 amino acids. Deletions cut 0 bases from V and 2 bases from J, with 6 bases between. Germline CDR1 is SGHTA and CDR2 is FQGTGA. CDR3 sequence reads: CASSLTRYTDTQYF. CDR3 sequence (DNA): TGTGCCAGCAGCTTAACCAGGTACACAGATACGCAGTATTTT.

CDR3 loop: CASSPMTGDTEAFF. CDR3 bases: TGTGCCAGTAGTCCCATGACGGGGGACACTGAAGCTTTCTTT. The gene calls are TRBV19 and TRBJ1-1; TRBD1 might be the D (5 bases). This CDR3 comprises 14 residues. V lost 5 bases, J lost 3 bases, and 13 bases lay in between. Germline V CDR1 and CDR2: LNHDA, SQIVND (reference sequence). Full variable domain (remainder filled in from reference TRBV19 and TRBJ1-1): DGGITQSPKYLFRKEGQNVTLSCEQNLNHDAMYWYRQDPGQGLRLIYYSQIVNDFQKGDIAEGYSVSREKKESFPLTVTSAQKNPTAFYLCASSPMTGDTEAFFGQGTRLTVV.

The J gene is TRBJ2-7, the V gene TRBV19; TRBD1 might be the D (5 bases). The CDR3 is 17 residues long. Trimming removed 4 bases from V and 3 bases from J, with 22 bases in between. Per the germline V gene, CDR1 is LNHDA and CDR2 is SQIVND (reference sequence). The CDR3 loop reads CASSTRPRGQQGYEQYF. The CDR3 coding sequence is TGTGCCAGTAGTACACGACCTAGGGGCCAGCAGGGCTACGAGCAGTACTTC.

The chain uses TRBV19 and TRBJ1-4; 8 nucleotides agree with TRBD1. This CDR3 region has 15 residues. V was pared by 5 bases and J by 1 base, with 3 bases of the junction left unmatched. Germline V CDR1 and CDR2: LNHDA, SQIVND (reference sequence). CDR3 region: CASSWGTGTNEKLFF. The CDR3 DNA reads as TGTGCCAGTAGTTGGGGGACAGGAACTAATGAAAAACTGTTTTTT. Supplemented by reference TRBV19 and TRBJ1-4, the full variable domain reads DGGITQSPKYLFRKEGQNVTLSCEQNLNHDAMYWYRQDPGQGLRLIYYSQIVNDFQKGDIAEGYSVSREKKESFPLTVTSAQKNPTAFYLCASSWGTGTNEKLFFGSGTQLSVL.

The chain links TRBV3-1 (or the pseudogene TRBV3-2) to TRBJ2-7, with TRBD2 as a possible D gene (5 bases). Trimming left V 1 base short and J 6 bases short, with 10 bases between. CDR1 and CDR2 (germline): LGHDT, YNNKEL (reference sequence). The CDR3 loop spans 13 amino acids. CDR3 sequence reads: CASSQGGETEQYV. CDR3 nucleotide sequence: TGTGCCAGCAGCCAAGGTGGGGAGACCGAGCAGTACGTC.

This chain connects TRBV2 to TRBJ2-1; TRBD2 aligns across 9 bases. In germline, CDR1 is SNHLY, CDR2 FYNNEI. V lost 11 bases to trimming and J lost 2 bases; unmatched junction nucleotides: 7. CDR3 length: 14 residues. The CDR3 is CARRGGGAYNEQFF. The DNA for the CDR3 is TGTGCCCGCCGGGGCGGGGGGGCCTACAATGAGCAGTTCTTC.